This TCR beta chain appears in the sequencing data of a study of shared clonotypes between healthy human individuals. The V end was cut by 0 bases, the J end by 7 bases, with 16 bases between. The CDR3 covers 16 residues. In germline, CDR1 is MNHNS, CDR2 SASEGT. At a deep level, the assay was run. The authors loaded roughly 200 ng DNA, 30,000 to 35,000 T cell genomes, into sorted-subset replicate PCRs. Generated by immunoSEQ multiplex PCR, the TCRdb table keeps only in-frame clones and is missing some. The sample holds roughly 2,000,000 clones, about 94% seen once. CD45RO-negative, CCR7-positively selected cells formed the naive CD8 fraction, excluding terminally differentiated effector memory CD45RA+ cells. The study enrolled healthy HIV-negative adults without recent acute infections or vaccinations as donors.

Sequencing was performed on naive CD8+ T cells from PBMCs. This TCR derives from a young man in good health. Some clones in this sample may be carry-over from other donors' samples. The chain has TRBV6-1 and TRBJ1-5; no definite D call. CDR3 bases: TGTGCCAGCAGTGAAGCATCAGGAGGATATATCCAGCCCCAGCATTTT. Translating it yields CASSEASGGYIQPQHF.